Below are 9 T cell receptor beta chains sequenced from a single sample in a study of blood T cell repertoires in COVID-19 (dated by TCRdb to 2020 to 2021). Library construction relied on the immunoSEQ multiplex PCR assay. TCRdb provides this immuneACCESS table in a form limited to in-frame rearrangements. Some clones are lacking; in checked studies, under half of them reflect an unresolved V gene, and why the rest are absent is not known. This sample gives 130,000 or so clones in total; roughly four fifths of them show up just once. 6.5% to 9% of the sample comes from the top ten. Sample: peripheral blood. These receptor sequences come from a human donor in a cohort sampled during active COVID-19.

The rearrangement links TRBV4-1 to TRBJ2-7, with TRBD2 identical over 10 bases. Germline CDR1 reads MGHRA; CDR2 reads YSYEKL. This CDR3 comprises 15 residues. The V and J ends lost 1 base and 2 bases, in that order; junction bases with no gene match: 2. The CDR3 loop reads CASSQVLAGTYEQYF. The CDR3 DNA reads as TGCGCCAGCAGCCAAGTACTAGCGGGGACCTACGAGCAGTACTTC.

The chain carries TRBV9 and TRBJ2-7; a weak D match, TRBD1 (6 bases). The CDR3 is 14 amino acids. Germline CDR1 and CDR2: SGDLS and YYNGEE. V lost 4 bases and J 2 bases, leaving 13 bases between the germline ends. CDR3 bases: TGTGCCAGCAGCCCCTGGGACAACACCTACGAGCAGTACTTC. It translates to CASSPWDNTYEQYF. The whole variable domain, remainder taken from reference TRBV9 and TRBJ2-7, is DSGVTQTPKHLITATGQRVTLRCSPRSGDLSVYWYQQSLDQGLQFLIQYYNGEERAKGNILERFSAQQFPDLHSELNLSSLELGDSALYFCASSPWDNTYEQYFGPGTRLTVT.

V and J are TRBV4-2 and TRBJ1-2, with TRBD1 as a possible D gene (5 bases). Trimming stripped 0 bases from V and 2 bases from J, with 10 bases between. Germline CDR1 and CDR2: LGHNA and YNFKEQ. The CDR3 is 15 amino acids. CDR3 protein: CASSQDPGHNYGYTF. CDR3 nucleotides: TGTGCCAGCAGCCAAGATCCAGGACACAACTATGGCTACACCTTC.

This clone was detected only a few times. V usage is TRBV5-1 and J usage is TRBJ1-2, with a weak D call TRBD1 (5 bases). Deletions cut 0 bases from V and 8 bases from J, with 17 bases between. CDR3 length: 15 amino acids. Looked up from germline, CDR1 is SGHRS and CDR2 is YFSETQ. The CDR3 loop is CASSLEGLSLEGYTF. For the CDR3, the DNA is TGCGCCAGCAGCTTGGAGGGGTTATCATTAGAGGGCTACACCTTC.

The chain employs TRBV6-2 or TRBV6-3 and TRBJ1-1, with TRBD1 matching over 7 bases. Germline V gene lookup returns CDR1 MNHEY and CDR2 SVGEGT. The CDR3 totals 14 residues. With 2 bases clipped from V and 0 bases from J, the junction kept 0 bases outside the gene matches. CDR3 sequence reads: CASSYGQVNTEAFF. CDR3 nucleotides: TGTGCCAGCAGTTACGGACAGGTGAACACTGAAGCTTTCTTT.

V is TRBV7-2 and J is TRBJ1-1; D is perhaps TRBD1 (5 bases). V lost 2 bases and J 6 bases, leaving 13 bases between the germline ends. CDR1 and CDR2 from the germline V gene are SGHTA and FQGNSA. This CDR3 is built from 14 residues. CDR3 sequence reads: CASSLYPGLAEAFF. The CDR3 DNA reads TGTGCCAGCAGCTTATATCCAGGGCTCGCTGAAGCTTTCTTT.

In DNA, the CDR3 is TGCGCCAGCAGTGAGGGCAGGGGTCAAGAGACCCAGTACTTC. Its protein is CASSEGRGQETQYF. The chain has TRBV10-1 and TRBJ2-5; D might be TRBD1 (6 bases). Germline lookup yields CDR1 WNHNN and CDR2 SYGVQD (reference sequence). The CDR3 is 14 amino acids. V was shortened by 2 bases and J by 2 bases, with 9 bases between the two germline ends.

This clone has just a few counts. The V and J genes are TRBV9 and TRBJ1-2, with a tentative D call TRBD1 (5 bases). Trimming removed 4 bases at V and 3 bases at J, with 13 bases between. Germline-derived CDR1 and CDR2 are SGDLS and YYNGEE. The CDR3 has 14 residues. CDR3 region: CASSPGDFDYGYTF. The DNA of the CDR3 is TGTGCCAGCAGCCCCGGGGACTTCGACTATGGCTACACCTTC. Full variable domain (outside the CDR3, taken from reference TRBV9 and TRBJ1-2): DSGVTQTPKHLITATGQRVTLRCSPRSGDLSVYWYQQSLDQGLQFLIQYYNGEERAKGNILERFSAQQFPDLHSELNLSSLELGDSALYFCASSPGDFDYGYTFGSGTRLTVV.

The genes are TRBV5-1 and TRBJ2-7; D perhaps matches TRBD2 (6 bases). Germline V gene data show CDR1 as SGHRS and CDR2 as YFSETQ. V lost 0 bases to trimming and J lost 5 bases, with 18 bases between them. This CDR3 region has 16 residues. The CDR3 sequence is CASSLASTVRGDEQYF. The CDR3 nucleotides read TGCGCCAGCAGCTTGGCTTCGACAGTGCGGGGAGACGAGCAGTACTTC.